What follows is one T cell receptor (beta chain) and its context. This record comes from a study of blood T cell repertoires in COVID-19. Study-level information: The United States, Italy and Spain supplied acute and convalescent COVID-19 samples. PBMCs, B-cell-depleted T cells, or T cells were the source of the cDNA or gDNA that made up the material.

CDR1 is SNHLY, CDR2 FYNNEI, per germline. The CDR3 length is 15 residues. J gave up 4 bases and V 6 bases, and 9 bases lay outside the gene matches. In the study's own analysis: Amplification with reference gene primers provided the estimates of nucleated cell counts. The protocol was immunoSEQ multiplex PCR, while the TCRdb copy is restricted to in-frame clones and leaves out a portion. V, J and clone size derive from that table, while D and trimming were established from the DNA sequence. The data show 150,000 to 200,000 clones, with 80% to 90% seen just once and about 8.2% held by the top ten. This sequence was found in a man aged 55 to 69 with acute or convalescent COVID-19. Sequenced sample: peripheral blood. The rearrangement joins TRBV2 to TRBJ2-5; 9 nucleotides line up with TRBD2. The DNA of the CDR3 is TGTGCCAGCAGCCTCTTAGCGGGAGCGGCAGAGACCCAGTACTTC. It translates to CASSLLAGAAETQYF.